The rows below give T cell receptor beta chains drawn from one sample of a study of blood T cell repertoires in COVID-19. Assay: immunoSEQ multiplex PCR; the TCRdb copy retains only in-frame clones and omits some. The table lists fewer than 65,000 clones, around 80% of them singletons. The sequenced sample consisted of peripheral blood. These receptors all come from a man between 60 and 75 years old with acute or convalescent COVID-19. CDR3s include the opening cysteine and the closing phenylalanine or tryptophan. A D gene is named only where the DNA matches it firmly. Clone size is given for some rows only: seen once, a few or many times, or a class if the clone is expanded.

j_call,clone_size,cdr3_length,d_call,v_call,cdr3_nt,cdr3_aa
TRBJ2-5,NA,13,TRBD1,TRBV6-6,TGTGCCAGCAATGACGACAGGGAAGAGACCCAGTACTTC,CASNDDREETQYF
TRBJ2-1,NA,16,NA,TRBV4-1,TGCGCCAGCAGCCAAGAAGGGGGGGGGATTGTCGGCGAGCAGTTCTTC,CASSQEGGGIVGEQFF
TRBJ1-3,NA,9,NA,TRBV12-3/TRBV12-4,TGTGCCAGCAGTCCGGGAGAGTTATTT,CASSPGELF
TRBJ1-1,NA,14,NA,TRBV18,TGTGCCAGCTCACCACAGGGGGATAAGACTGAAGCTTTCTTT,CASSPQGDKTEAFF
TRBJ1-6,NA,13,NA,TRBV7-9,TGTGCCAGCAGCCCTATGGCCGGGTCACCCCTCCACTTT,CASSPMAGSPLHF
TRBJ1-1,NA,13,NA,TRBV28,TGTGCCAGCAGTTTAAAGCGGAACACTGAAGCTTTCTTT,CASSLKRNTEAFF
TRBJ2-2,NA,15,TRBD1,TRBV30,TGTGCCTGGAGTGCGGTGACAGGGGAGGTCGGGGAGCTGTTTTTT,CAWSAVTGEVGELFF
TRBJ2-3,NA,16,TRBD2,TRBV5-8,TGTGCCAGCAGCTTTCGGGACCCCTCTATCACGGGGGGGGAGTATTTT,CASSFRDPSITGGEYF
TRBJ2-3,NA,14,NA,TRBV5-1,TGCGCCAGCAGCCGGGACTTAGGAACAGATACGCAGTATTTT,CASSRDLGTDTQYF
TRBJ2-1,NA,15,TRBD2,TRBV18,TGTGCCAGCTCACCGGGCTCCGGGACTAGAAATGAGCAGTTCTTC,CASSPGSGTRNEQFF
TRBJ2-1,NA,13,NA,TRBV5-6,TGTGCCAGCAGCTTTCGGAGGTACAATGAGCAGTTCTTC,CASSFRRYNEQFF
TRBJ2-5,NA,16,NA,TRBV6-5,TGTGCCAGCAGTTACGGGGCCTTAGCCGGTCAAGAGACCCAGTACTTC,CASSYGALAGQETQYF
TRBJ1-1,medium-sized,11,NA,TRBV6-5,TGTGCCAGCAGGGGGACCGGGGGAGCTTTCTTT,CASRGTGGAFF
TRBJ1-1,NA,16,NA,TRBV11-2,TGTGCCAGCAGCTTATTCCCCGGCAGGATGAACACTGAAGCTTTCTTT,CASSLFPGRMNTEAFF
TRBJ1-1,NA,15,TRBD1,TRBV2,TGTGCCAGCACCGCAGACAGGGTTCGGAGCACTGAAGCTTTCTTT,CASTADRVRSTEAFF
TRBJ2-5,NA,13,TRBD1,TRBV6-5,TGTGCCAGCAGCCCCGGGACAGCGGAGACCCAGTACTTC,CASSPGTAETQYF
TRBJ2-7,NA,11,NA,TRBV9,TGTGCCAGCAGCGACACCTACGAGCAGTACTTC,CASSDTYEQYF
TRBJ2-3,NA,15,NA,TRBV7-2,TGTGCCAGCAGCCAACAGGGGAGGATGTCAGATACGCAGTATTTT,CASSQQGRMSDTQYF
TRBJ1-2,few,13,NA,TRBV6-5,TGTGCCAGCAGGAATCCGCAGGGCCATGGCTACACCTTC,CASRNPQGHGYTF
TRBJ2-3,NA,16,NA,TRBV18,TGTGCCAGCTCACCACTAGGACAGTTAGGCACAGATACGCAGTATTTT,CASSPLGQLGTDTQYF
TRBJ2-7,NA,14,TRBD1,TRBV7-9,TGTGCCAGCTCAGGGACAGTAAGCTCCTACGAGCAGTACTTC,CASSGTVSSYEQYF
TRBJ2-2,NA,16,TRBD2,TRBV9,TGTGCCAGCAGCGTAGGTAGCGGGGTCAAAACCGGGGAGCTGTTTTTT,CASSVGSGVKTGELFF
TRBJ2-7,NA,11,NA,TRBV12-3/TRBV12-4,TGTGCCAGCCGGCGGGCCTACGAGCAGTACTTC,CASRRAYEQYF
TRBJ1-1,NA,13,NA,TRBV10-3,TGTGCCATCGCAGGAACCATGAACACTGAAGCTTTCTTT,CAIAGTMNTEAFF
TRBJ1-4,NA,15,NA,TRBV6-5,TGTGCCAGCAGCCGCGATGTTGCAACTAATGAAAAACTGTTTTTT,CASSRDVATNEKLFF
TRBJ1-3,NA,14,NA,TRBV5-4,TGTGCCAGCAGCTTGTCAGGGTCCGGAAACACCATATATTTT,CASSLSGSGNTIYF
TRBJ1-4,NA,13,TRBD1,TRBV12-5,TGTGCTAGTGGTCAGGGGGCAACCGAAAAACTGTTTTTT,CASGQGATEKLFF
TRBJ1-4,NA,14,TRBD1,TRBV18,TGTGCCAGCTCCGGTGACAGGGATAATGAAAAACTGTTTTTT,CASSGDRDNEKLFF
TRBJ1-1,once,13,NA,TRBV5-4,TGTGCCAGCAGCGAGACAGGAGACACTGAAGCTTTCTTT,CASSETGDTEAFF
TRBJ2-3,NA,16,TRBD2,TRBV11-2,TGTGCCAGCAGCTCCCGGACTAGCGGGAGCACAGATACGCAGTATTTT,CASSSRTSGSTDTQYF
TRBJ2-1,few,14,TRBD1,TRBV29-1,TGCAGCGTAGGGACAGGGGGCGCGTGGAATGAGCAGTTCTTC,CSVGTGGAWNEQFF
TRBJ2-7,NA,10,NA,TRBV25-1,TGTGCCAGCAGTGACTTCGAGCAGTACTTC,CASSDFEQYF
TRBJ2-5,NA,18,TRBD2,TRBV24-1,TGTGCCACCAGTTACTGTAGACTAGCGGGGCTGGGGGTGAGGACCCAGTACTTC,CATSYCRLAGLGVRTQYF
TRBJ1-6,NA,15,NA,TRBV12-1,TGTGCCAGCAGCTTTGAGTGGGACTGCCCCAACCCCCTCCACTTT,CASSFEWDCPNPLHF
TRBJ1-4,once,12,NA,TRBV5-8,TGTGCCAGCAGCTTTAGAGGTGAAAAACTGTTTTTT,CASSFRGEKLFF
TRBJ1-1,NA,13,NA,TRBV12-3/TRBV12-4,TGTGCCAGCAGTGTAGCCGGTACAGGTGAAGCTTTCTTT,CASSVAGTGEAFF
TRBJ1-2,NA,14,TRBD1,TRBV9,TGTGCCAGCAGCGTAGAGGGCAGGGGGCAGGGCTACACCTTC,CASSVEGRGQGYTF
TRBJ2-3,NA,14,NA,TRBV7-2,TGTGCCAGCAGCTTAGACTCAAGTCTGGATACGCAGTATTTT,CASSLDSSLDTQYF
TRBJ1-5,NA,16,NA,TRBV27,TGTGCCAGCAGTTTTTCCGGCAGGGGAAGCAATCAGCCCCAGCATTTT,CASSFSGRGSNQPQHF
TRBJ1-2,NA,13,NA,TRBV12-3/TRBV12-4,TGTGCCAGCAGACGAATACAGGGAGAAGGCTACACCTTC,CASRRIQGEGYTF
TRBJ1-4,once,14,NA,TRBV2,TGTGCCAGCAGTGAACGGAGTACTAATGAAAAACTGTTTTTT,CASSERSTNEKLFF
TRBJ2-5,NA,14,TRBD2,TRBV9,TGTGCCAGCAGCGTAACCGGGGGAGGGGAGACCCAGTACTTC,CASSVTGGGETQYF
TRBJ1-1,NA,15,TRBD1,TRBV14,TGTGCCAGCAGCCCGTGGACAGGGAAGAACACTGAAGCTTTCTTT,CASSPWTGKNTEAFF
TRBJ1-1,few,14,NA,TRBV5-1,TGCGCCAGCAGCTTGGGGGAGCTGAACACTGAAGCTTTCTTT,CASSLGELNTEAFF
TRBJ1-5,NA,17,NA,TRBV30,TGTGCCTGGAGTGATGGAGGGAGTTATTATAGCAATCAGCCCCAGCATTTT,CAWSDGGSYYSNQPQHF
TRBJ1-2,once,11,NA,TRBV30,TGTGCCGGGGAGGTTAACTATGGCTACACCTTC,CAGEVNYGYTF
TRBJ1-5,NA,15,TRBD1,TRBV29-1,TGCAGCGTTTTAACCGGGACAGGGGGCATTCAGCCCCAGCATTTT,CSVLTGTGGIQPQHF
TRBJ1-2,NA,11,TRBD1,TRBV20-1,TGCAGTGCTGGAGGGGGCGATGGCTACACCTTC,CSAGGGDGYTF
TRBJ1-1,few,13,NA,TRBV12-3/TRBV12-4,TGTGCCAGCAGCCAAGGGGCCTACACTGAAGCTTTCTTT,CASSQGAYTEAFF
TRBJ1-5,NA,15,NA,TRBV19,TGTGCCAGTGTGGACAGAACTAATAGCAATCAGCCCCAGCATTTT,CASVDRTNSNQPQHF
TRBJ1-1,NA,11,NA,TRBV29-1,TGCAGCGTTCTCCGGAGCACTGAAGCTTTCTTT,CSVLRSTEAFF
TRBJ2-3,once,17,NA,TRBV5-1,TGCGCCAGCAGCTTGGAGGGCGGGCAGGGGGGAACAGATACGCAGTATTTT,CASSLEGGQGGTDTQYF
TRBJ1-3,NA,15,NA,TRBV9,TGTGCCAGCAGCGTAGGGTCAGGGGCTGGAAACACCATATATTTT,CASSVGSGAGNTIYF
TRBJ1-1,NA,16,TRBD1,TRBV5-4,TGTGCCAGCAGCCGCGGTGGAGGGGGCATGAACACTGAAGCTTTCTTT,CASSRGGGGMNTEAFF
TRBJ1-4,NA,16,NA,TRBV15,TGTGCCACCAGCAGAGATTCCACAGGGTTTAATGAAAAACTGTTTTTT,CATSRDSTGFNEKLFF
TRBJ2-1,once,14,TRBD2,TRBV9,TGTGCCAGCAGCGTGCTAGCGGGATACAATGAGCAGTTCTTC,CASSVLAGYNEQFF
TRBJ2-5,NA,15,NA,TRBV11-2,TGTGCCAGCAGCTTAGACGCCTCGGACACAGACCTCTCGTACTTC,CASSLDASDTDLSYF
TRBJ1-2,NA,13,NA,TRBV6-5,TGTGCCAGCAGACAGGGAAGGAGCGATGGCTACACCTTC,CASRQGRSDGYTF
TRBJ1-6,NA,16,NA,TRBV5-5,TGTGCCAGCAGCTCGGGGGATCCGCGCAATAATTCACCCCTCCACTTT,CASSSGDPRNNSPLHF